Sequencing of this T cell receptor beta chain was carried out in a study of T cell changes during pregnancy in multiple sclerosis. This CDR3 spans 14 amino acids. Trimming removed 5 bases at V and 6 bases at J, with 17 bases between. CDR1 SEHNR and CDR2 FQNEAQ come from the germline V gene (reference sequence). Some clones are missing from TCRdb's copy, which holds only in-frame ones; the method was immunoSEQ multiplex PCR. The sample yields tens of thousands of clones, approximately 90% seen once. The sample here was CD8+ T cells from peripheral blood mononuclear cells, taken before pregnancy. J is TRBJ2-7 and V is TRBV7-9; perhaps TRBD1 as D (6 bases). This receptor was taken from a female donor with multiple sclerosis, enrolled in a pregnancy study. The CDR3 loop reads CASSSSEQGPEQYF. In nucleotides, the CDR3 is TGTGCCAGCAGCAGCTCCGAACAGGGCCCCGAGCAGTACTTC. Variable domain in full (rest from reference TRBV7-9 and TRBJ2-7): DTGVSQNPRHKITKRGQNVTFRCDPISEHNRLYWYRQTLGQGPEFLTYFQNEAQLEKSRLLSDRFSAERPKGSFSTLEIQRTEQGDSAMYLCASSSSEQGPEQYFGPGTRLTVT.